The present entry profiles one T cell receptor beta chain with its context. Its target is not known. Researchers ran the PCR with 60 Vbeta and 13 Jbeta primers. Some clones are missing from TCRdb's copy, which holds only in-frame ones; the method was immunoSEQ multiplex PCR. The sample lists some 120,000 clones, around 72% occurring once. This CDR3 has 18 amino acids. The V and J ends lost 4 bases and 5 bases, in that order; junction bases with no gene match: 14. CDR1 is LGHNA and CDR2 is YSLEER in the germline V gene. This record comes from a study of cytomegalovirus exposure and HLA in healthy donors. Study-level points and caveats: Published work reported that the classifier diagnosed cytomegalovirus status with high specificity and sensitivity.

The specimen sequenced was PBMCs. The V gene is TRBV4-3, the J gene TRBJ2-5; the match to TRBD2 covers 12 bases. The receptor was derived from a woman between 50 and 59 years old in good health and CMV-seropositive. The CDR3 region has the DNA TGCGCCAGCAGCCTCAATTTCCGACTAGCGGGGGCAGGGGAGACCCAGTACTTC. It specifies CASSLNFRLAGAGETQYF.